This TCR beta chain was identified during a study of human T cells and chemical hapten exposure. Turning to the study itself: Small discrepancies in pooled library volume mainly accounted for the varying TCR yields per sample. General study findings and limits: The number of TCRs over 1 in 1000 frequency stayed unchanged after DPC. Healthy individuals' immune responses may differ from those of donors, who had alopecia.

The CDR3 has 13 residues. Germline CDR1 reads MDHEN; CDR2 reads SYDVKM. V was clipped by 6 bases and J by 0 bases, with 9 bases between them. Time point indicated: patch test 3, about 24 weeks after DPC sensitization. As for treatment: therapeutic diphenylcyclopropenone sensitization with weekly scalp DPC. Unfractionated whole blood was the source from which total RNA was extracted. TCRdb analysed the RACE reads with MiXCR anew, one entry per CDR3 protein. The profile shows fewer than 40,000 distinct CDR3 sequences, roughly 13% of them singletons. This clonotype was counted at least ten times. No antigen is known for it.

The TCR originated in a woman aged 40 to 50 with alopecia areata. Some clones in this sample may be carry-over from other donors' samples. Specimen: whole blood, collected in connection with sensitization to the hapten diphenylcyclopropenone (DPC). The V and J genes are TRBV28 and TRBJ2-7; D gene unclear. This CDR3 is CASSRALSYEQYF. CDR3 sequence (DNA): TGTGCCAGCAGCCGGGCCCTCTCCTACGAGCAGTACTTC.